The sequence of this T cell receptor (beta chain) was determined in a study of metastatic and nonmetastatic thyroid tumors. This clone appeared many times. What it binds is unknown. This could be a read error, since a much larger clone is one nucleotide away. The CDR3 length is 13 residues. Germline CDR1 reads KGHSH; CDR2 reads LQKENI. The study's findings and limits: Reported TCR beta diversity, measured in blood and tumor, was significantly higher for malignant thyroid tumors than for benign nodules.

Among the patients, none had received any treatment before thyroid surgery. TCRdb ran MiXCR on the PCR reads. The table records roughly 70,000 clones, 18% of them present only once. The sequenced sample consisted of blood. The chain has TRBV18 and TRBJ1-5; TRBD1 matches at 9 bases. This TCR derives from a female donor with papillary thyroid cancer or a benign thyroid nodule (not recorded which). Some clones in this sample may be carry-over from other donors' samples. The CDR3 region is CASSPGQGQSQHF. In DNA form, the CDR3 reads TGTGCCAGCTCACCGGGACAGGGTCAGTCCCAGCATTTT.